This T cell receptor (beta chain) comes out of a study of blood T cells in healthy people across ages. General observations from the study: There was no known CMV status for donors, so expanded clonotype changes were possibly confounded.

As for this clonotype: Its antigen is undetermined.

It was with a sample-barcoded 5' primer and a J-beta primer mix that a second PCR of about 6 to 12 cycles was run. TCRdb independently ran MiXCR on the 5' RACE reads; one entry per CDR3 protein. This table holds approximately 800,000 distinct CDR3 sequences, approximately 24% found once. Donors were healthy Caucasian individuals from Russia aged about 6 to 90. The V end was cut by 10 bases, the J end by 2 bases, with 15 bases between. Germline values: CDR1 ENHRY, CDR2 SYGVKD. CDR3 size: 13 residues. Another study also made use of these data, one on T cells of mothers and their children. That report notes: It was related mother-child pairs that showed slightly higher overlap than unrelated pairs, without reaching significance. No clones detected were persistent microchimeric T cell clones.

The rearrangement uses TRBV10-3 and TRBJ2-7; D perhaps matches TRBD2 (5 bases). The receptor comes from a boy aged 5-17 years in good health. The sequenced sample was blood. The CDR3 DNA follows: TGTGCCACGGAGGCCGGGGAACCCTACGAGCAGTACTTC. It is translated as CATEAGEPYEQYF.